Listed below are T cell receptor beta chains from one sample, sequenced in a study of beta chain bispecific antibodies for T cell cancers. TCRdb re-called the 5' RACE reads through MiXCR, storing one row per CDR3 protein. This sample yields 15,000 or so distinct CDR3 sequences, of which roughly 1.9% are seen a single time; less than 8.5% belongs to the top ten. These receptors' targets are unknown. The sequencing sample was made of healthy donor T cells cultured with leukemia cells. Receptors originate from a human donor in good health. Some clones in this sample may be carry-over from other donors' samples. Both conserved end residues are part of each CDR3. The order of the fields is clone size, J gene, V gene, D gene, CDR3 protein, CDR3 DNA. The D gene is left open where the match is weak. Clone size appears in some rows only: once, few, many, or a class for an expanded clone.

clone size: -; J gene: TRBJ1-1; V gene: TRBV19; D gene: -; CDR3 protein: CATRVSLQEAFF; CDR3 DNA: TGTGCCACCCGGGTATCGCTCCAAGAAGCTTTCTTT
clone size: many; J gene: TRBJ2-3; V gene: TRBV20-1; D gene: -; CDR3 protein: CSATEGGRNTQYF; CDR3 DNA: TGCAGTGCAACGGAAGGGGGTAGAAATACGCAGTATTTT
clone size: -; J gene: TRBJ2-3; V gene: TRBV29-1; D gene: TRBD2; CDR3 protein: CSVEGVSGGSTDTQYF; CDR3 DNA: TGCAGCGTTGAGGGGGTTAGCGGGGGGTCCACAGATACGCAGTATTTT
clone size: many; J gene: TRBJ2-3; V gene: TRBV28; D gene: -; CDR3 protein: CASSHRTPGWTDTQYF; CDR3 DNA: TGTGCCAGCAGCCACCGGACCCCGGGTTGGACAGATACGCAGTATTTT
clone size: many; J gene: TRBJ2-5; V gene: TRBV20-1; D gene: -; CDR3 protein: CSAGKQGLGETQYF; CDR3 DNA: TGCAGTGCCGGAAAACAGGGCTTGGGGGAGACCCAGTACTTC
clone size: many; J gene: TRBJ1-1; V gene: TRBV19; D gene: -; CDR3 protein: CASSIGVTEAFF; CDR3 DNA: TGTGCCAGTAGTATCGGGGTCACTGAAGCTTTCTTT
clone size: many; J gene: TRBJ2-2; V gene: TRBV15; D gene: -; CDR3 protein: CATSQDRDTGELFF; CDR3 DNA: TGTGCCACCAGCCAAGACAGAGACACCGGGGAGCTGTTTTTT
clone size: many; J gene: TRBJ2-5; V gene: TRBV11-2; D gene: TRBD2; CDR3 protein: CASSSGLAERETQYF; CDR3 DNA: TGTGCCAGCAGCTCGGGACTAGCGGAGAGAGAGACCCAGTACTTC
clone size: many; J gene: TRBJ2-3; V gene: TRBV5-8; D gene: -; CDR3 protein: CASSFGYADTQYF; CDR3 DNA: TGTGCCAGCAGCTTCGGTTACGCAGATACACAGTATTTT
clone size: many; J gene: TRBJ1-4; V gene: TRBV7-9; D gene: -; CDR3 protein: CASSISSFNEKLFF; CDR3 DNA: TGTGCCAGCAGCATCTCGTCTTTTAATGAAAAACTGTTTTTT
clone size: many; J gene: TRBJ2-2; V gene: TRBV28; D gene: -; CDR3 protein: CASRQLSNTGELFF; CDR3 DNA: TGTGCCAGCAGACAGCTCTCAAACACCGGGGAGCTGTTTTTT
clone size: many; J gene: TRBJ2-5; V gene: TRBV12-3/TRBV12-4; D gene: -; CDR3 protein: CASSLGGRFGETQYF; CDR3 DNA: TGTGCCAGCAGTTTAGGGGGCCGGTTTGGAGAGACCCAGTACTTC
clone size: many; J gene: TRBJ1-2; V gene: TRBV5-1; D gene: -; CDR3 protein: CASSNSRQVNNYGYTF; CDR3 DNA: TGCGCCAGCAGCAACTCCCGACAGGTCAATAACTATGGCTACACCTTC
clone size: -; J gene: TRBJ2-1; V gene: TRBV7-3; D gene: -; CDR3 protein: CASSSRDHSLCLDEQFF; CDR3 DNA: TGTGCCAGCAGCTCACGGGACCACTCTCTATGTCTCGATGAGCAGTTCTTC
clone size: many; J gene: TRBJ2-4; V gene: TRBV18; D gene: -; CDR3 protein: CASSPPAGAKNIQYF; CDR3 DNA: TGTGCCAGCTCACCACCAGCAGGGGCCAAAAACATTCAGTACTTC
clone size: many; J gene: TRBJ2-4; V gene: TRBV20-1; D gene: TRBD2; CDR3 protein: CSARPFSQSGGGTLAKNIQYF; CDR3 DNA: TGCAGTGCTAGACCCTTTTCCCAGAGCGGGGGGGGAACGCTAGCCAAAAACATTCAGTACTTC
clone size: medium-sized; J gene: TRBJ2-2; V gene: TRBV19; D gene: -; CDR3 protein: CASSMTDGTGELFF; CDR3 DNA: TGTGCCAGTAGTATGACGGACGGCACCGGGGAGCTGTTTTTT
clone size: many; J gene: TRBJ1-3; V gene: TRBV10-3; D gene: TRBD1; CDR3 protein: CAISALDRAASGNTIYF; CDR3 DNA: TGTGCCATCAGTGCCCTGGACAGGGCGGCCTCTGGAAACACCATATATTTT
clone size: many; J gene: TRBJ2-5; V gene: TRBV19; D gene: TRBD1; CDR3 protein: CASSITGTAQETQYF; CDR3 DNA: TGTGCCAGTAGTATTACCGGGACAGCTCAAGAGACCCAGTACTTC
clone size: many; J gene: TRBJ2-1; V gene: TRBV29-1; D gene: -; CDR3 protein: CSAKVPSYNEQFF; CDR3 DNA: TGCAGCGCCAAGGTACCCTCTTACAATGAGCAGTTCTTC
clone size: many; J gene: TRBJ2-2; V gene: TRBV2; D gene: TRBD1; CDR3 protein: CASRRTGVSGELFF; CDR3 DNA: TGTGCCAGCAGAAGAACAGGGGTGTCCGGGGAGCTGTTTTTT
clone size: -; J gene: TRBJ2-3; V gene: TRBV7-8; D gene: -; CDR3 protein: CASSLITVTDTQYF; CDR3 DNA: TGTGCCAGCAGCCTTATCACAGTCACAGATACGCAGTATTTT
clone size: many; J gene: TRBJ2-1; V gene: TRBV20-1; D gene: -; CDR3 protein: CSARDQQTRTYNEQFF; CDR3 DNA: TGCAGTGCTAGAGATCAGCAGACTAGGACCTACAATGAGCAGTTCTTC
clone size: many; J gene: TRBJ2-7; V gene: TRBV5-1; D gene: -; CDR3 protein: CASSTVSYEQYF; CDR3 DNA: TGCGCCAGCAGCACAGTGTCCTACGAGCAGTACTTC
clone size: many; J gene: TRBJ2-3; V gene: TRBV6-6; D gene: -; CDR3 protein: CASSPFGGRNHTQYF; CDR3 DNA: TGTGCCAGCAGCCCCTTCGGAGGGCGAAATCATACGCAGTATTTT
clone size: many; J gene: TRBJ2-2; V gene: TRBV6-5; D gene: -; CDR3 protein: CASSSNTGELFF; CDR3 DNA: TGTGCCAGCAGTTCGAACACCGGGGAGCTGTTTTTT
clone size: many; J gene: TRBJ1-5; V gene: TRBV27; D gene: TRBD1; CDR3 protein: CASSPGQGASQPQHF; CDR3 DNA: TGTGCCAGCAGCCCGGGACAGGGGGCGAGTCAGCCCCAGCATTTT
clone size: many; J gene: TRBJ1-1; V gene: TRBV19; D gene: -; CDR3 protein: CASSLSRVANTEAFF; CDR3 DNA: TGTGCCAGTAGTCTATCCCGGGTGGCGAACACTGAAGCTTTCTTT
clone size: -; J gene: TRBJ1-1; V gene: TRBV4-1; D gene: -; CDR3 protein: CASSPQGPTEAFF; CDR3 DNA: TGCGCCAGCAGCCCACAGGGCCCCACTGAAGCTTTCTTT
clone size: many; J gene: TRBJ2-3; V gene: TRBV10-1; D gene: -; CDR3 protein: CASSESRVFADTQYF; CDR3 DNA: TGCGCCAGCAGTGAGTCTAGGGTCTTCGCAGATACGCAGTATTTT
clone size: many; J gene: TRBJ2-7; V gene: TRBV10-1; D gene: TRBD2; CDR3 protein: CASSEYGLAGGTVDEQYF; CDR3 DNA: TGCGCCAGCAGTGAGTACGGACTAGCGGGGGGTACCGTGGACGAGCAGTACTTC
clone size: many; J gene: TRBJ2-5; V gene: TRBV2; D gene: TRBD2; CDR3 protein: CASSESGKETQYF; CDR3 DNA: TGTGCCAGCAGTGAAAGCGGGAAAGAGACCCAGTACTTC
clone size: many; J gene: TRBJ1-2; V gene: TRBV27; D gene: -; CDR3 protein: CASSMSGWANYGYTF; CDR3 DNA: TGTGCCAGCAGTATGTCAGGGTGGGCTAACTATGGCTACACCTTC
clone size: many; J gene: TRBJ2-7; V gene: TRBV9; D gene: -; CDR3 protein: CASSSGHHEQYF; CDR3 DNA: TGTGCCAGCAGCTCCGGACACCACGAGCAGTACTTC
clone size: few; J gene: TRBJ2-5; V gene: TRBV4-2; D gene: -; CDR3 protein: CASSQDWASTSLETQYF; CDR3 DNA: TGTGCCAGCAGCCAAGATTGGGCTTCCACTAGTTTAGAGACCCAGTACTTC
clone size: many; J gene: TRBJ2-3; V gene: TRBV18; D gene: -; CDR3 protein: CASSPAGGPSTDTQYF; CDR3 DNA: TGTGCCAGCTCACCAGCCGGCGGGCCCAGCACAGATACGCAGTATTTT
clone size: many; J gene: TRBJ1-2; V gene: TRBV3-1; D gene: -; CDR3 protein: CASSRVGELYGYTF; CDR3 DNA: TGTGCCAGCAGCCGTGTAGGGGAACTATATGGCTACACCTTC
clone size: many; J gene: TRBJ1-5; V gene: TRBV5-6; D gene: -; CDR3 protein: CASSHRTRGQPQHF; CDR3 DNA: TGTGCCAGCAGCCACCGTACCAGGGGCCAGCCCCAGCATTTT
clone size: many; J gene: TRBJ2-7; V gene: TRBV11-2; D gene: -; CDR3 protein: CASTKVGGNQYEQYF; CDR3 DNA: TGTGCCAGCACCAAGGTTGGAGGGAATCAGTACGAGCAGTACTTC
clone size: many; J gene: TRBJ2-5; V gene: TRBV24-1; D gene: -; CDR3 protein: CATSDLHSRGDKETQYF; CDR3 DNA: TGTGCCACCAGTGATTTGCATTCCAGGGGTGATAAAGAGACCCAGTACTTC
clone size: few; J gene: TRBJ2-6; V gene: TRBV5-4; D gene: -; CDR3 protein: CASEPSGANVLTF; CDR3 DNA: TGTGCCAGCGAACCATCTGGGGCCAACGTCCTGACTTTC
clone size: -; J gene: TRBJ2-2; V gene: TRBV25-1; D gene: TRBD1; CDR3 protein: CASSPPGYRGLTGELFF; CDR3 DNA: TGTGCCAGCAGTCCTCCGGGGTACAGGGGGCTGACCGGGGAGCTGTTTTTT
clone size: many; J gene: TRBJ2-2; V gene: TRBV12-3/TRBV12-4; D gene: TRBD2; CDR3 protein: CASSWTSMNTGELFF; CDR3 DNA: TGTGCCAGCAGTTGGACTAGCATGAACACCGGGGAGCTGTTTTTT
clone size: many; J gene: TRBJ2-1; V gene: TRBV9; D gene: TRBD1; CDR3 protein: CASSPGQGAYNEQFF; CDR3 DNA: TGTGCCAGCAGCCCGGGACAGGGGGCTTACAATGAGCAGTTCTTC
clone size: many; J gene: TRBJ2-1; V gene: TRBV6-6; D gene: TRBD1; CDR3 protein: CASSYLQGAKNEQFF; CDR3 DNA: TGTGCCAGCAGTTACTTACAGGGGGCGAAAAATGAGCAGTTCTTC
clone size: many; J gene: TRBJ2-7; V gene: TRBV5-6; D gene: -; CDR3 protein: CASSGGGQSRYEQYF; CDR3 DNA: TGTGCCAGCAGCGGGGGGGGGCAGTCCCGCTACGAGCAGTACTTC
clone size: many; J gene: TRBJ2-3; V gene: TRBV6-6; D gene: TRBD2; CDR3 protein: CASRTLAGGPDTQYF; CDR3 DNA: TGTGCCAGCAGGACCCTAGCGGGGGGCCCAGATACGCAGTATTTT
clone size: many; J gene: TRBJ2-7; V gene: TRBV15; D gene: -; CDR3 protein: CATSRGSLGEQYF; CDR3 DNA: TGTGCCACCAGCAGGGGATCGCTGGGCGAGCAGTACTTC
clone size: many; J gene: TRBJ2-1; V gene: TRBV10-3; D gene: -; CDR3 protein: CAIRGAGADEQFF; CDR3 DNA: TGTGCCATCAGGGGCGCGGGGGCGGATGAGCAGTTCTTC
clone size: many; J gene: TRBJ2-5; V gene: TRBV11-2; D gene: -; CDR3 protein: CASSFLETQYF; CDR3 DNA: TGTGCCAGCAGCTTCCTAGAGACCCAGTACTTC